This paragraph covers one TCR beta chain sequence. The assay was immunoSEQ multiplex PCR, and TCRdb's table has in-frame clones only and misses some. The data contain about 410,000 clones, 75% to 95% of them singletons. The sample comes from a study of control samples from healthy donors and cancer patients. From germline, CDR1 is SQVTM and CDR2 ANQGSEA. CDR3 length: 13 amino acids. The sample was PBMCs. The V and J genes are TRBV29-1 and TRBJ1-1, with D uncertain. The receptor was isolated from a man aged 35 to 55 with head and neck cancer. CDR3: CSYFGEVRTEAFF. The CDR3 bases are TGCAGTTACTTTGGGGAGGTTCGGACTGAAGCTTTCTTT.